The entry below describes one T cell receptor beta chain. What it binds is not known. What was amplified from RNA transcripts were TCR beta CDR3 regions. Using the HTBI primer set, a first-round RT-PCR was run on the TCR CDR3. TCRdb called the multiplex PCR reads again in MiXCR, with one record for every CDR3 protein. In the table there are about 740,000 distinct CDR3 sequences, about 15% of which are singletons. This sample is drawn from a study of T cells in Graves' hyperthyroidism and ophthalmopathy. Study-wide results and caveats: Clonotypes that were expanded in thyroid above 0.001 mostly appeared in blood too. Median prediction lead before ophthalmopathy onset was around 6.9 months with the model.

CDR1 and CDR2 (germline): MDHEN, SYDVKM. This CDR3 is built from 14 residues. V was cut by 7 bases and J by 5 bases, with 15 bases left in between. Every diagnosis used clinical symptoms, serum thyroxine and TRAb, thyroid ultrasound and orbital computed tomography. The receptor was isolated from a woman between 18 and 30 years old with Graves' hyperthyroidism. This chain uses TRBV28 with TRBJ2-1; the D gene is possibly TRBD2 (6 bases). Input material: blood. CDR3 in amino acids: CASTLGTGDNEQFF. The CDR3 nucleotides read TGTGCCAGCACTCTCGGGACTGGGGACAATGAGCAGTTCTTC.